The entry below describes one T cell receptor (beta chain). What it binds is not known. Profiled with immunoSEQ multiplex PCR; TCRdb holds only in-frame clones, not every one. The sample holds under 120,000 clones, just under 95% seen once. These data come from a study of T cell responses to AZD1222 COVID-19 vaccine. Study-wide background: Investigators merged groups given second doses at roughly 4 or roughly 12 weeks.

Findings and limits, study-wide: Clonal diversity was possibly underestimated, and white British individuals and females predominated among donors.

This CDR3 is built from 17 residues. CDR1 and CDR2 from the germline V gene are MNHEY and SMNVEV (reference sequence). V was clipped by 4 bases and J by 3 bases; unmatched bases: 12. This chain joins TRBV27 and TRBJ2-7, with 10 nucleotides matching TRBD2. Sequenced here: peripheral blood, sampled on day 0 of AZD1222 vaccination. The TCR was taken from an adult in good health. The CDR3 nucleotides are TGTGCCAGCAGTTCGACCGGGGCCCTAGCGGGAGACTACGAGCAGTACTTC. It codes for CASSSTGALAGDYEQYF.